The 4 T cell receptor beta chains below were found in one sample sequenced in a study of T-cell memory formation after mild COVID-19. TCRdb processed the 5' RACE reads anew with MiXCR; each CDR3 protein has one entry. The table lists about 340,000 distinct CDR3 sequences, less than 20% of them singletons, with around 24% in the top ten. Sequenced sample: PBMCs or a T cell subset sorted from them (not recorded which). These receptors originate from a man between 18 and 35 years old who had mild COVID-19 (a few samples of this study predate the infection). Cell type and time point are not known.

The chain combines TRBV7-9 with TRBJ1-4; D gene ambiguous. The V end lost 5 bases, the J end lost 0 bases, and 10 bases lay between the germline ends. The CDR3 spans 15 residues. Germline CDR1 and CDR2: SEHNR and FQNEAQ (reference sequence). DNA of the CDR3: TGTGCCAGCAGCCCCATGGGGACAACTAATGAAAAACTGTTTTTT. It specifies CASSPMGTTNEKLFF.

The rearrangement uses TRBV3-1 and TRBJ1-1, with 11 bases aligning to TRBD1. This CDR3 comprises 14 residues. Per germline, CDR1 LGHDT and CDR2 YNNKEL (reference sequence). Losses at the gene ends were 3 bases for V and 4 bases for J; bases not matched to a gene: 1. The CDR3 here is CASSHGQGATEAFF. The CDR3 DNA sequence: TGTGCCAGCAGCCATGGACAGGGGGCCACTGAAGCTTTCTTT. The variable domain in full, completed from reference TRBV3-1 and TRBJ1-1, reads DTAVSQTPKYLVTQMGNDKSIKCEQNLGHDTMYWYKQDSKKFLKIMFSYNNKELIINETVPNRFSPKSPDKAHLNLHINSLELGDSAVYFCASSHGQGATEAFFGQGTRLTVV.

This clonotype occurred a few times. J is TRBJ2-5 and V is TRBV5-1, with 7 bases matching TRBD1. CDR1 SGHRS and CDR2 YFSETQ come from the germline V gene. The CDR3 sequence is 15 residues long. The junction had 6 bases not matched to a gene; V was cut back by 2 bases and J by 2 bases. The CDR3 reads CASSFSPGQQETQYF. Written as DNA, the CDR3 is TGCGCCAGCAGCTTTTCGCCGGGACAGCAAGAGACCCAGTACTTC.

This clonotype was observed a handful of times. The chain carries TRBV20-1 and TRBJ2-3; no reliable D call. CDR1 DFQATT and CDR2 SNEGSKA come from the germline V gene (reference sequence). The CDR3 has 12 amino acids. V shed 0 bases and J shed 4 bases, with 5 bases lying between them. The CDR3 spells CSARDFSDTQYF. In DNA, the CDR3 is TGCAGTGCTAGAGATTTCTCAGATACGCAGTATTTT.